One T cell receptor (beta chain) is described in this entry. Its antigen is still unknown. No much larger clonotype is one base removed from it; base qualities were not supplied. The sample originates from a study of glioma-infiltrating T cells (dated by TCRdb to 2016 to 2017). Background on the whole study: The study sequenced TCR alpha- and beta-chain repertoires from glioma tissue, from non-neoplastic brain tissue and from matched peripheral blood mononuclear cells. To measure how far tissue and blood T-cell populations diverged, each tissue-infiltrating repertoire was compared against the peripheral blood repertoire of the same patient. Three low-grade glioma patients, several primary glioblastoma patients, and three non-glioma patients who contributed non-neoplastic brain tissue made up the paired cohort. Summary of the overall study and its limitations: Only a very small number of CDR3 sequences turned up in both tissue and blood, a result put down to high CDR3 diversity combined with limited sampling. VJ-independent divergence between tissue and blood was found to be below expectation in non-neoplastic patients but above expectation in all gliomas, particularly low-grade gliomas. Group comparisons were based on small numbers of patients: three non-neoplastic, three low-grade glioma and 7 to 9 glioblastoma patients.

The iRepertoire nested amplicon-rescue multiplex PCR (arm-PCR) platform was used to amplify TCR alpha and beta CDR3 regions from RNA. The input for one-step reverse transcription and amplification was about 95-450 ng of either tissue mRNA or PBMC total RNA. Following bead purification, Illumina adapters were added by a secondary multiplex PCR, and the libraries were gel-purified between 200 and 400 bp. Internal 6-nucleotide barcodes were carried by the libraries and were used for demultiplexing. Sequencing of the libraries was done on an Illumina MiSeq using 2x220 or 2x250 nucleotide paired-end reads. The authors processed their data as follows. FLASH 1.2.11 was used to merge paired reads, and BWA-MEM then aligned the reads to the GRCh37 human genome before TRA and TRB reads were extracted. An IMGT-derived reference of cassette sequences and CDR3 motifs, with pseudogenes included, was used for V and J assignment. Reads were translated in three frames, and productive CDR3s were defined by a C…FGXG motif without stop codons. A clonotype was defined as a unique combination of a V-J cassette pair and a CDR3 amino acid sequence. Hamming distance filtering was applied to reads, with thresholds set by the sequence error rate of each sample in mapped regions. TCRdb applied fastp at Q25 and MiXCR to the public reads, then kept only in-frame beta chains. Rows are combined by CDR3 protein, so each entry shows the most common genes and DNA. These V and J calls are TCRdb output, not the study's own analysis. The sample table holds 100,000 to 150,000 distinct CDR3 sequences, of which roughly 25% were seen once. The ten largest clones capture 15% of the sample.

The germline V gene provides CDR1 SNHLY and CDR2 FYNNEI. The CDR3 contains 13 residues, cysteine and phenylalanine counted. Left in the record is the CDR3 DNA by itself, 39 bases read in frame from the first base. Cut back by 6 bases and 9 bases, the V and J ends lie 18 bases apart. The sample taken for sequencing was glioma tissue, nonneoplastic brain tissue, or PBMCs (not recorded which). The TCR comes from a human donor with low-grade glioma or glioblastoma, undergoing nonglioma brain surgery, or in good health (not recorded which). Recombination connected TRBV2 to TRBJ2-7; perhaps TRBD2 is the D gene, with 6 bases matching. The CDR3 here reads CASRGMALRGQYF. The sequenced DNA is TGTGCCAGCAGGGGGATGGCGTTGCGGGGGCAGTACTTC.